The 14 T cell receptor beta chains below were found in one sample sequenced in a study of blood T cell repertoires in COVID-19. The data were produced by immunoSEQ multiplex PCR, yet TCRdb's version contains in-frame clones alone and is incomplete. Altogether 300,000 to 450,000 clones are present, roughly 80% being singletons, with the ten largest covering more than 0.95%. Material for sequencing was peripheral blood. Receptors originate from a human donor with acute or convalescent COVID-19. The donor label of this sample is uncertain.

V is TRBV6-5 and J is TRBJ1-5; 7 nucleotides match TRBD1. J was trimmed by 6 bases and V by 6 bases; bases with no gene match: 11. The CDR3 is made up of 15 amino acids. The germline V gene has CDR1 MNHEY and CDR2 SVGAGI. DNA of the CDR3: TGTGCCAGCAGAGTCGACAGGGCAGTCAGTCAGCCCCAGCATTTT. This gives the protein CASRVDRAVSQPQHF.

The CDR3 region has the DNA TGTGCCAGCAGCAACGGACTAGCGGGACTCAATGAGCAGTTCTTC. Translating it yields CASSNGLAGLNEQFF. The V gene is TRBV5-8, the J gene TRBJ2-1; 12 nucleotides align to TRBD2. CDR3 size: 15 residues. Germline trimming cut 4 bases from V and 6 bases from J; bases unmatched to any gene: 5. Germline V CDR1 and CDR2: SGHTS, YDEGEE.

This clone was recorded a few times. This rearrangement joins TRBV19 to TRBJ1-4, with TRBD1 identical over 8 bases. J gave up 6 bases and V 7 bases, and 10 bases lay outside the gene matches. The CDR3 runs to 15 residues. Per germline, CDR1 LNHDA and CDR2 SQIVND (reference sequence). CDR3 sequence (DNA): TGTGCCAGTACCCAGGGGGCAACATGGGATGAAAAACTGTTTTTT. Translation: CASTQGATWDEKLFF.

The CDR3 sequence is CASSSGLAGGRGEQYF. The CDR3 DNA sequence: TGTGCCAGCAGCTCTGGGTTAGCGGGAGGTCGGGGGGAGCAGTACTTC. This sequence joins TRBV7-8 and TRBJ2-7; 10 positions agree with TRBD2. In germline, CDR1 is SGHVS, CDR2 FQNEAQ. V trimming: 4 bases; J trimming: 7 bases; junction bases outside the gene matches: 13. The CDR3 is made up of 16 amino acids.

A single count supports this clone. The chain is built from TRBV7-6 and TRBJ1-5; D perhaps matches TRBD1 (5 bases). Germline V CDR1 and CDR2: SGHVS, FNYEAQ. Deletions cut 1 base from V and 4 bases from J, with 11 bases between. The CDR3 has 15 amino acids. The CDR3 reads CASSLEMGGNQPQHF. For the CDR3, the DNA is TGTGCCAGCAGCTTAGAGATGGGGGGTAATCAGCCCCAGCATTTT. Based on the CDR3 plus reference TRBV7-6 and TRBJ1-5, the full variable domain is GAGVSQSPRYKVTKRGQDVALRCDPISGHVSLYWYRQALGQGPEFLTYFNYEAQQDKSGLPNDRFSAERPEGSISTLTIQRTEQRDSAMYRCASSLEMGGNQPQHFGDGTRLSIL.

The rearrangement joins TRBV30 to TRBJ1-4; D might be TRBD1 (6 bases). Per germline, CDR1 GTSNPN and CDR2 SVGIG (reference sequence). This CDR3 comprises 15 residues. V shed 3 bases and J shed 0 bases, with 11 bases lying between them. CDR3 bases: TGTGCCTGGAGGACCGGGACAACAACTAATGAAAAACTGTTTTTT. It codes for CAWRTGTTTNEKLFF.

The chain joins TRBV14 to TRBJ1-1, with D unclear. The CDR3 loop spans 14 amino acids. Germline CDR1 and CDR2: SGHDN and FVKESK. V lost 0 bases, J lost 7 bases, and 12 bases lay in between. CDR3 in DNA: TGTGCCAGCAGCCAAGAGGTCTCGGCAGGTGAAGCTTTCTTT. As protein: CASSQEVSAGEAFF.

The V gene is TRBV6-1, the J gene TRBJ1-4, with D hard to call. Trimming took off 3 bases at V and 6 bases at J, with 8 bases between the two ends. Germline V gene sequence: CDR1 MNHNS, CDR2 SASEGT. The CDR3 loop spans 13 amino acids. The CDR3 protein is CASSDRSHEKLFF. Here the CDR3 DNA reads TGTGCCAGCAGTGACAGGTCGCATGAAAAACTGTTTTTT.

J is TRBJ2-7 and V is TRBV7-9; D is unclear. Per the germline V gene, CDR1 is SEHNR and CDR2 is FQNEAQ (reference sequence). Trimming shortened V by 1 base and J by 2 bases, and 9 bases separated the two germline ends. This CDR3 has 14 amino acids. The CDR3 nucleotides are TGTGCCAGCAGCTTAGTGAGTCAACCCTACGAGCAGTACTTC. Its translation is CASSLVSQPYEQYF. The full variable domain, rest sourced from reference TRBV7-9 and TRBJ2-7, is DTGVSQNPRHKITKRGQNVTFRCDPISEHNRLYWYRQTLGQGPEFLTYFQNEAQLEKSRLLSDRFSAERPKGSFSTLEIQRTEQGDSAMYLCASSLVSQPYEQYFGPGTRLTVT.

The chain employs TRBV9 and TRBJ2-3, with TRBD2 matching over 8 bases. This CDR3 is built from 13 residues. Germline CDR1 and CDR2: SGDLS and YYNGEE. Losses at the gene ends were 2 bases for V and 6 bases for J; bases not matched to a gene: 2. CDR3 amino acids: CASSVPSGDTQYF. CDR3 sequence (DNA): TGTGCCAGCAGCGTGCCTAGCGGGGATACGCAGTATTTT.

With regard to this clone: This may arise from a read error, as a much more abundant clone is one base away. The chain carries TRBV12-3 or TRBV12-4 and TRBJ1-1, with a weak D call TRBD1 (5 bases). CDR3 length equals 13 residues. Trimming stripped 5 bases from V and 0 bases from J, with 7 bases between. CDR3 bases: TGTGCCAGCAGTCAGACAGTGAACACTGAAGCTTTCTTT. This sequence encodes CASSQTVNTEAFF.

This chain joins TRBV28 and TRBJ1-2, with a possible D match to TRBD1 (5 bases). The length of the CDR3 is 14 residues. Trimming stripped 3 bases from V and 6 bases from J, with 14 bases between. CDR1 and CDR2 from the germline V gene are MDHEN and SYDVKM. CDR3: CASSLGQGVHGYTF. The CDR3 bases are TGTGCCAGCAGTTTGGGGCAGGGTGTCCATGGCTACACCTTC.

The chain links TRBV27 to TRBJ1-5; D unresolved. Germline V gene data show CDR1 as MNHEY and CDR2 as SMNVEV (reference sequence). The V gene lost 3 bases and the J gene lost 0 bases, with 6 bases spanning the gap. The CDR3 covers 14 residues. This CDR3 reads CASSFRYSNQPQHF. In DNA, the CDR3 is TGTGCCAGCAGTTTCCGGTATAGCAATCAGCCCCAGCATTTT.

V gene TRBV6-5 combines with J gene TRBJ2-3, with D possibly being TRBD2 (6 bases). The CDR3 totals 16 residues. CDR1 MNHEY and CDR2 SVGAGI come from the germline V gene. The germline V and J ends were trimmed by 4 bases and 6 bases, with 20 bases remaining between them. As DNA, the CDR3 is TGTGCCAGCAGTTTTAAGGCGGGGCCCCCCCGGGATACGCAGTATTTT. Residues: CASSFKAGPPRDTQYF.